What follows describes a single T cell receptor beta chain. Trimming at V came to 4 bases and at J to 4 bases, leaving 2 bases not matched to a gene. The germline V gene has CDR1 SGHRS and CDR2 YFSETQ. The CDR3 sequence is 13 residues long. This record belongs to a study of blood T cell repertoires in COVID-19. Sequenced by immunoSEQ multiplex PCR; TCRdb stores in-frame clones only, minus some. Of around 84,000 clones in the sample, under 80% were seen once. The sequence was collected from a man aged 55 to 70 with COVID-19, enrolled during active disease. The sample taken for sequencing was peripheral blood. The V and J genes are TRBV5-1 and TRBJ2-7; 10 bases agree with TRBD1. CDR3 residues: CASSMGQGYEQYF. The DNA for the CDR3 is TGCGCCAGCAGCATGGGACAGGGGTACGAGCAGTACTTC.